Listed below are T cell receptor beta chains from one sample, sequenced in a study of T-cell memory formation after mild COVID-19. TCRdb used MiXCR to reprocess the 5' RACE reads, holding one entry per CDR3 protein. The data contain about 290,000 distinct CDR3 sequences, over 15% of them singletons. Material: PBMCs or a T cell subset sorted from them (not recorded which). These receptors were obtained from a man aged 18 to 35 who had mild COVID-19 (a few samples of this study predate the infection). Cell type and time point are not known. CDR3s include the opening cysteine and the closing phenylalanine or tryptophan. Fields, in order: J gene, V gene, CDR3 protein.

>TRBJ1-6|TRBV7-9
CASSLGRDSNSPLHF
>TRBJ2-1|TRBV4-3
CASSQAPGLAGKGQFF
>TRBJ2-5|TRBV7-7
CASSRYGGSYQETQYF
>TRBJ1-1|TRBV7-3
CASSLTGQSEAFF
>TRBJ2-5|TRBV4-3
CASSPRGGALAQETQYF
>TRBJ2-5|TRBV29-1
CSIQGAETQYF
>TRBJ2-1|TRBV12-3/TRBV12-4
CASNIVGRGNEQFF
>TRBJ2-3|TRBV5-4
CASSSTTSGGSDTQYF
>TRBJ2-6|TRBV5-1
CASSRRTDRSGANVLTF
>TRBJ2-6|TRBV5-1
CASSSDRLSGANVLTF
>TRBJ1-1|TRBV4-3
CASSLAWRASFEAFF
>TRBJ2-5|TRBV6-2/TRBV6-3
CASRYRETQYF
>TRBJ2-3|TRBV4-1
CASSPHGWGGPGDTQYF
>TRBJ2-1|TRBV14
CASTRGISYNEQFF
>TRBJ2-3|TRBV12-3/TRBV12-4
CASRTPSGEADTQYF
>TRBJ1-1|TRBV6-5
CASSYSIWGSDEAFF
>TRBJ2-1|TRBV4-1
CASSRKTGGSSYNEQFF
>TRBJ2-1|TRBV6-5
CASSYSWGKLRNEQFF
>TRBJ1-1|TRBV12-3/TRBV12-4
CASSNTEAFF
>TRBJ1-2|TRBV12-3/TRBV12-4
CASSQGRELYGYTF
>TRBJ2-7|TRBV3-1
CASFGTGAYEQYF
>TRBJ1-1|TRBV4-2
CASNSPALNTEAFF
>TRBJ1-5|TRBV6-2/TRBV6-3
CASSYRTGGVFEPQHF
>TRBJ1-2|TRBV7-8
CASSRETGGTYGYTF
>TRBJ1-3|TRBV10-3
CAISETDIDAVYF
>TRBJ1-1|TRBV4-2
CASSRADPPVPGTEAFF
>TRBJ2-7|TRBV5-1
CASSSARQGYSYEQYF
>TRBJ1-4|TRBV4-1
CASSQRFPGGEKLFF
>TRBJ2-3|TRBV20-1
CSARPRERWGTDTQYF
>TRBJ2-3|TRBV11-2
CASSLLGGGPDTQYF
>TRBJ1-5|TRBV7-6
CASSLEGINQPQHF
>TRBJ1-5|TRBV6-2/TRBV6-3
CASSYGRRGKGHQPQHF
>TRBJ1-6|TRBV19
CASSTWTRRSPLHF
>TRBJ2-3|TRBV10-3
CAISGRGTHLTDTQYF
>TRBJ1-6|TRBV15
CATSSLRQGLAPLHF
>TRBJ1-2|TRBV6-5
CASSYRQGLSGYTF
>TRBJ2-5|TRBV28
CASRDPALETQYF
>TRBJ2-3|TRBV27
CASLPHGGLTDTQYF
>TRBJ1-6|TRBV6-5
CASSYRVISPLHF
>TRBJ1-1|TRBV5-1
CATRGTDLHTEAFF
>TRBJ2-1|TRBV29-1
CSVGGLAGFALHNEQFF
>TRBJ1-5|TRBV20-1
CSAIPVAALGFQPQHF
>TRBJ2-1|TRBV7-3
CASSATGGYNEQFF
>TRBJ2-7|TRBV6-2/TRBV6-3
CASRGSGDYEQYF
>TRBJ1-1|TRBV4-1
CASSQVGGGWTEAFF